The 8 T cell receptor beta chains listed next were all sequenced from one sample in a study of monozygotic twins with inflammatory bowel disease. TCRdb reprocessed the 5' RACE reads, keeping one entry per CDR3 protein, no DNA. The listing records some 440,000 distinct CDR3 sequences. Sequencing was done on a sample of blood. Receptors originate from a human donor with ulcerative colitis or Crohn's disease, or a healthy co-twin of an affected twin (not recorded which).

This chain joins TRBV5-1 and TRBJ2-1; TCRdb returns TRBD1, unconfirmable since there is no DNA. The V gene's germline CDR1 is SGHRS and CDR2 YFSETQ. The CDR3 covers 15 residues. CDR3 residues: CASRPDREQVYEQFF.

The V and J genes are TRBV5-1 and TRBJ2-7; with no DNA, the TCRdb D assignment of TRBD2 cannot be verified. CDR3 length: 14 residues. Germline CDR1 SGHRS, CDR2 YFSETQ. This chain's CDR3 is CASSGQGGGYEQYF.

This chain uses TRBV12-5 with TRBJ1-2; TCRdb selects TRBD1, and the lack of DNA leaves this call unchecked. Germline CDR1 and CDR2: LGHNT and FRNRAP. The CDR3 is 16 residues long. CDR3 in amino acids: CASGLVLGQGFHGYTF.

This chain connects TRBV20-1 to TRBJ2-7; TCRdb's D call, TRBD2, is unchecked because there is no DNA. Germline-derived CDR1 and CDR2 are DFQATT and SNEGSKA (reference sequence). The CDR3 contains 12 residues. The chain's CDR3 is CSASQGSYEQYF.

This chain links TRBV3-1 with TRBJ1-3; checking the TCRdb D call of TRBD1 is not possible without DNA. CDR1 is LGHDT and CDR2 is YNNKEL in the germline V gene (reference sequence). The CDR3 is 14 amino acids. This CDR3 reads CASRTGGRGNTIYF.

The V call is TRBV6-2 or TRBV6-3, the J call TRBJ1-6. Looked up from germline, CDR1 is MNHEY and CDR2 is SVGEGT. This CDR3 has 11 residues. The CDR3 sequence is CASRDRQPLHF.

This CDR3 is CASSFSGGALPPDTQYF. The chain has TRBV12-3 or TRBV12-4 and TRBJ2-3; TCRdb's D call of TRBD2 is untestable without DNA. This CDR3 is 17 amino acids long.

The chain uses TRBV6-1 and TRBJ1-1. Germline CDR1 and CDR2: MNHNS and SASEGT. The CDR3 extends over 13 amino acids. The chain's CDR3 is CATHQRMNTEAFF.